A selection of T cell receptor beta chains follows, all from one sample in a study of cytomegalovirus exposure and HLA in healthy donors. This table comes from immunoSEQ multiplex PCR, and its TCRdb copy is limited to in-frame clones, with some not included. The sample includes 150,000 to 200,000 clones, roughly 77% of them seen just once. Source material: PBMCs. Source of these receptors: a woman in her fifties or sixties in good health and CMV-seronegative. The CDR3 runs from the conserved cysteine through the conserved F or W. A D gene is named only where the DNA matches it firmly. Clone sizes are given selectively: once, few, many, or a class where the clone is expanded.

clone_size	d_call	v_call	j_call	cdr3_aa	cdr3_nt
-	TRBD2	TRBV7-2	TRBJ2-2	CASSLRGGRTSNTGELFF	TGTGCCAGCAGCTTAAGAGGCGGGAGGACTTCGAACACCGGGGAGCTGTTTTTT
few	TRBD1	TRBV6-5	TRBJ1-5	CASSRDRGTRQPQHF	TGTGCCAGCAGCCGCGACAGGGGAACGAGACAGCCCCAGCATTTT
-	-	TRBV6-5	TRBJ2-7	CASSYLTSSEQYF	TGTGCCAGCAGTTACCTGACTAGTTCCGAGCAGTACTTC
-	TRBD2	TRBV7-9	TRBJ2-3	CASSLTRGDPTDTQYF	TGTGCCAGCAGCTTGACCCGGGGGGATCCCACAGATACGCAGTATTTT
-	-	TRBV7-2	TRBJ2-4	CASSLESGIGPAKNIQYF	TGTGCCAGCAGCTTAGAGTCCGGGATCGGCCCTGCCAAAAACATTCAGTACTTC
-	-	TRBV29-1	TRBJ2-5	CSVPWRGTQYF	TGCAGCGTTCCCTGGCGGGGGACCCAGTACTTC
once	-	TRBV5-1	TRBJ2-3	CASSLWDLGARITDTQYF	TGCGCCAGCAGCTTGTGGGACCTGGGGGCGCGGATCACAGATACGCAGTATTTT
-	TRBD1	TRBV4-3	TRBJ1-2	CASSRRTGDGYTF	TGCGCCAGCAGCCGTCGGACAGGGGATGGCTACACCTTC
-	TRBD1	TRBV11-2	TRBJ1-1	CASSYLPTGVNTEAFF	TGTGCCAGCAGCTACCTCCCGACAGGGGTGAACACTGAAGCTTTCTTT
-	-	TRBV29-1	TRBJ2-7	CSVGGLADGYEQYF	TGCAGCGTTGGGGGGCTAGCGGATGGCTACGAGCAGTACTTC
-	-	TRBV7-9	TRBJ2-3	CASSFPSTDTQYF	TGTGCCAGCAGCTTTCCAAGCACAGATACGCAGTATTTT
-	-	TRBV19	TRBJ2-1	CASRPTAYNEQFF	TGTGCCAGTAGGCCGACAGCCTACAATGAGCAGTTCTTC
-	TRBD1	TRBV27	TRBJ2-7	CASRGARDRGGSVYEQYF	TGTGCCAGCAGGGGGGCCCGGGACAGGGGGGGTAGTGTCTACGAGCAGTACTTC
few	TRBD1	TRBV7-2	TRBJ1-2	CASSPFDRGVRGYTF	TGTGCCAGCAGCCCCTTTGACAGGGGAGTTAGAGGCTACACCTTC
-	TRBD1	TRBV11-2	TRBJ2-5	CASSHGTGGETQYF	TGTGCCAGCAGCCACGGGACAGGGGGAGAGACCCAGTACTTC
-	-	TRBV6-1	TRBJ1-1	CASSENSGSEAFF	TGTGCCAGCAGTGAAAATTCCGGGAGTGAAGCTTTCTTT
-	-	TRBV5-1	TRBJ2-7	CASSFTAQSTTYEQYF	TGCGCCAGCAGCTTTACCGCGCAGAGCACTACTTACGAGCAGTACTTC
-	TRBD1	TRBV28	TRBJ2-5	CASSPRQGVGQETQYF	TGTGCCAGCAGTCCCCGACAGGGGGTAGGCCAAGAGACCCAGTACTTC
-	-	TRBV5-6	TRBJ2-5	CASSPILGLGDETQYF	TGTGCCAGCAGCCCGATACTAGGCCTAGGCGACGAGACCCAGTACTTC
-	TRBD1	TRBV6-5	TRBJ2-1	CATGGRGQDEQFF	TGTGCCACAGGGGGCAGGGGGCAGGATGAGCAGTTCTTC
-	-	TRBV10-3	TRBJ1-1	CAISDLGGSTEAFF	TGTGCCATCAGTGATCTCGGGGGTAGCACTGAAGCTTTCTTT
-	-	TRBV5-6	TRBJ2-7	CASSLRVGRDYEQYF	TGTGCCAGCAGCTTGAGAGTCGGGCGGGATTACGAGCAGTACTTC
-	-	TRBV11-2	TRBJ1-1	CASVQGIEAFF	TGTGCCAGCGTCCAGGGGATTGAAGCTTTCTTT
once	-	TRBV6-5	TRBJ2-7	CASRHGVYEQYF	TGTGCCAGCAGGCACGGGGTCTACGAGCAGTACTTC
-	TRBD1	TRBV7-9	TRBJ1-2	CAGDSSVGYTF	TGTGCCGGGGACAGCAGTGTAGGCTACACCTTC
-	-	TRBV9	TRBJ2-2	CASSVVTEAGELFF	TGTGCCAGCAGCGTAGTGACAGAGGCCGGGGAGCTGTTTTTT
few	-	TRBV12-2	TRBJ2-7	CASRPRRGSSYEQYF	TGTGCAAGTCGCCCTCGGCGGGGTAGCTCCTACGAGCAGTACTTC
-	-	TRBV6-1	TRBJ1-1	CASSDWGFEAFF	TGTGCCAGCAGTGATTGGGGCTTTGAAGCTTTCTTT
-	TRBD1	TRBV19	TRBJ1-1	CASSDRGWVTEAFF	TGTGCCAGTAGTGACAGGGGCTGGGTCACTGAAGCTTTCTTT
-	TRBD2	TRBV15	TRBJ2-2	CATSRRLAANTGELFF	TGTGCCACCAGCAGGAGACTAGCGGCAAACACCGGGGAGCTGTTTTTT
-	-	TRBV19	TRBJ2-5	CASNPGVGETQYF	TGTGCCAGTAATCCAGGGGTGGGTGAGACCCAGTACTTC
few	TRBD1	TRBV6-1	TRBJ1-2	CASSERGSGGQGTYGYTF	TGTGCCAGCAGTGAAAGAGGCTCAGGGGGGCAGGGCACCTATGGCTACACCTTC
once	-	TRBV6-6	TRBJ2-3	CASSYSSPRIDTQYF	TGTGCCAGCAGTTACTCATCCCCCAGGATAGATACGCAGTATTTT
-	TRBD2	TRBV5-1	TRBJ2-5	CASSSGLAGGPVTQYF	TGCGCCAGCAGCTCCGGACTAGCGGGGGGGCCGGTGACCCAGTACTTC
-	-	TRBV28	TRBJ1-4	CASRDTGQPNEKLFF	TGTGCCAGCAGAGACACCGGACAGCCTAATGAAAAACTGTTTTTT
-	-	TRBV9	TRBJ2-1	CASSVDASLEQFF	TGTGCCAGCAGCGTAGATGCGTCGTTGGAGCAGTTCTTC
-	-	TRBV4-3	TRBJ1-2	CASSQGRGGRYGYTF	TGCGCCAGCAGCCAAGGACGGGGGGGACGCTATGGCTACACCTTC
-	TRBD2	TRBV9	TRBJ2-3	CASSPPGTSGRWGTDTQYF	TGTGCCAGCAGCCCCCCGGGGACTAGCGGGAGATGGGGCACAGATACGCAGTATTTT
-	TRBD2	TRBV6-5	TRBJ2-1	CASSYAGTRDHNEQFF	TGTGCCAGCAGTTACGCCGGGACTAGGGACCACAATGAGCAGTTCTTC
few	TRBD1	TRBV6-5	TRBJ2-7	CASSPGTGGWYEQYF	TGTGCCAGCAGCCCCGGGACAGGGGGATGGTACGAGCAGTACTTC
-	-	TRBV5-1	TRBJ1-6	CASSLGQGSSYNSPLHF	TGCGCCAGCAGCTTGGGTCAGGGCAGCTCCTATAATTCACCCCTCCACTTT
-	TRBD1	TRBV6-6	TRBJ2-3	CASRDRGRTDTQYF	TGTGCCAGCAGGGACAGGGGGCGAACAGATACGCAGTATTTT
few	-	TRBV7-9	TRBJ2-1	CASSSPHTSPGNEQFF	TGTGCCAGCAGCTCCCCACACACTTCTCCGGGGAATGAGCAGTTCTTC
-	TRBD2	TRBV7-2	TRBJ2-7	CASSLAIAGGPYEQYF	TGTGCCAGCAGCTTAGCTATCGCGGGAGGCCCCTACGAGCAGTACTTC
-	-	TRBV28	TRBJ2-3	CASSLGDIPSTDTQYF	TGTGCCAGCAGTTTAGGTGACATACCTAGCACAGATACGCAGTATTTT
-	-	TRBV9	TRBJ1-1	CASSVRDDTEAFF	TGTGCCAGCAGCGTCAGGGATGACACTGAAGCTTTCTTT
-	-	TRBV9	TRBJ2-1	CASSVVGRTEGQFF	TGTGCCAGCAGCGTAGTTGGTAGGACCGAGGGGCAGTTCTTC
-	-	TRBV27	TRBJ1-2	CASSFSVQNYGYTF	TGTGCCAGCAGTTTCTCAGTACAAAACTATGGCTACACCTTC
-	TRBD1	TRBV5-1	TRBJ2-5	CASSPGQGRETQYF	TGCGCCAGCAGCCCGGGACAGGGAAGAGAGACCCAGTACTTC
few	-	TRBV7-9	TRBJ2-7	CASSPAGYEQYF	TGTGCCAGCAGCCCCGCGGGTTACGAGCAGTACTTC
-	-	TRBV5-1	TRBJ2-4	CASRGTAKERGLGDIQYF	TGCGCCAGCCGGGGGACCGCCAAAGAAAGGGGGCTAGGGGACATTCAGTACTTC
-	TRBD1	TRBV7-3	TRBJ1-1	CASRKQGALDTEAFF	TGTGCCAGCAGAAAACAGGGGGCACTCGACACTGAAGCTTTCTTT
-	TRBD2	TRBV7-7	TRBJ2-5	CASSLVVAASGKETQYF	TGTGCTAGCAGCTTAGTTGTGGCGGCTAGCGGTAAGGAGACCCAGTACTTC
-	TRBD2	TRBV4-3	TRBJ2-1	CASSQETSGPYNEQFF	TGCGCCAGCAGCCAAGAGACTAGCGGACCCTACAATGAGCAGTTCTTC
-	-	TRBV9	TRBJ2-6	CASSGRFGANVLTF	TGTGCCAGCAGCGGCAGGTTCGGGGCCAACGTCCTGACTTTC
once	-	TRBV5-1	TRBJ1-4	CASSRVGGEGKLFF	TGCGCCAGCAGCCGTGTTGGGGGCGAAGGGAAACTGTTTTTT
-	TRBD1	TRBV6-1	TRBJ1-4	CASSGGSRTGGWKKLFF	TGTGCCAGCAGTGGGGGTTCACGGACAGGGGGCTGGAAGAAACTGTTTTTT
-	TRBD1	TRBV29-1	TRBJ2-2	CSVGQGPSHTGELFF	TGCAGCGTTGGACAGGGGCCGAGTCACACCGGGGAGCTGTTTTTT
-	-	TRBV5-1	TRBJ1-6	CASSLGDINSPLHF	TGCGCCAGCAGCTTGGGAGATATCAATTCACCCCTCCACTTT